This TCR beta chain appears in the sequencing data of a study of T cell changes during pregnancy in multiple sclerosis. Trimming removed 0 bases at V and 2 bases at J, with 8 bases between. Germline lookup yields CDR1 SGDLS and CDR2 YYNGEE. The CDR3 sequence is 14 residues long. The repertoire was sequenced with immunoSEQ multiplex PCR; TCRdb's copy has only in-frame clones and lacks some. This table has 25,000 to 35,000 clones, almost 90% appearing once. Sequenced here: CD8+ T cells from peripheral blood mononuclear cells, sampled in the second trimester of pregnancy. The source is a female donor with multiple sclerosis, enrolled in a pregnancy study. This chain joins TRBV9 and TRBJ2-5, with unresolved D. In nucleotides, the CDR3 is TGTGCCAGCAGCGTAGGGGCTTTTCAAGAGACCCAGTACTTC. Residues: CASSVGAFQETQYF. Filled out from reference TRBV9 and TRBJ2-5, the complete variable domain reads DSGVTQTPKHLITATGQRVTLRCSPRSGDLSVYWYQQSLDQGLQFLIQYYNGEERAKGNILERFSAQQFPDLHSELNLSSLELGDSALYFCASSVGAFQETQYFGPGTRLLVL.